Reported below is one TCR beta chain. This sample was taken from a study of technical replicates of blood from several donors. Sequencing was performed with immunoSEQ multiplex PCR; in TCRdb, only in-frame clones are kept and a portion is missing. The data show roughly 92,000 clones, 90% to 95% seen once. The origin of this receptor is a human donor in good health. Sequenced: T cells isolated from PBMCs.

The CDR3 DNA is TGTGCCAGCAGCCCCACAGGGGGAAGTGAAAAACTGTTTTTT. Translating it yields CASSPTGGSEKLFF. The chain links TRBV5-6 to TRBJ1-4, with TRBD1 matching over 8 bases. This CDR3 is built from 14 residues. Looked up from germline, CDR1 is SGHDT and CDR2 is YYEEEE. V trimming: 4 bases; J trimming: 7 bases; junction bases outside the gene matches: 6.